Below are 29 T cell receptor beta chains sequenced from a single sample in a study of cytomegalovirus exposure and HLA in healthy donors. Use of 60 Vbeta and 13 Jbeta primers characterized the PCR. Assay: immunoSEQ multiplex PCR; the TCRdb copy retains only in-frame clones and omits some. The table shows 100,000 to 150,000 clones, with roughly 76% occurring only once. Sequencing was carried out using PBMCs. Receptors originate from a man between 50 and 59 years old in good health and CMV-seropositive.

A remark on this clone: One end of the junction varies from germline; a read error may be responsible. This chain links TRBV7-7 with TRBJ2-5; D is perhaps TRBD1 (6 bases). Per the germline V gene, CDR1 is SSHAT and CDR2 is FNYEAQ (reference sequence). This CDR3 spans 13 amino acids. This CDR3 reads CASSLGALETQYF. As DNA, the CDR3 is TGTGCTAGCAGCTTGGGGGCCTTGGAGACCCAGTACTTC.

The CDR3 DNA reads as TGTGCCAGCAGCAAAAGGAGGACTAGCGGGAGGGTCAATGAGCAGTTCTTC. It encodes CASSKRRTSGRVNEQFF. V and J are TRBV21-1 and TRBJ2-1; the table names TRBD2, a call not compared with the DNA. TRBV21-1 is an annotated pseudogene. This CDR3 is built from 17 residues.

This chain links TRBV4-1 with TRBJ1-6; possible D gene TRBD1, 6 bases. Trimming removed 5 bases at V and 9 bases at J, with 17 bases between. The length of the CDR3 is 15 residues. CDR1 and CDR2 from the germline V gene are MGHRA and YSYEKL. DNA for the CDR3: TGCGCCAGCAGCGGGGGGCGGGGGCTGGGTTCACCCCTCCACTTT. Amino acid sequence: CASSGGRGLGSPLHF.

The chain joins TRBV29-1 to TRBJ2-7; 12 bases are shared with TRBD2. The germline gives CDR1 SQVTM, CDR2 ANQGSEA. The CDR3 runs to 13 residues. Trimming cost V 6 bases and J 3 bases; bases outside gene matches: 3. The chain's CDR3 is CSVLTSGSYEQYF. The CDR3, as DNA: TGCAGCGTCTTGACTAGCGGGAGCTACGAGCAGTACTTC.

V and J are TRBV2 and TRBJ2-7; TRBD1 matches 9 bases. V gave up 6 bases and J gave up 7 bases; unmatched junction bases: 4. In germline, CDR1 is SNHLY, CDR2 FYNNEI. The CDR3 length is 12 residues. The CDR3 coding sequence is TGTGCCAGCAGCACAGGGGGCTGGGAGCAGTACTTC. Translating gives CASSTGGWEQYF. Looking up the rest from reference TRBV2 and TRBJ2-7 gives the full variable domain: EPEVTQTPSHQVTQMGQEVILRCVPISNHLYFYWYRQILGQKVEFLVSFYNNEISEKSEIFDDQFSVERPDGSNFTLKIRSTKLEDSAMYFCASSTGGWEQYFGPGTRLTVT.

The chain recombines TRBV14 with TRBJ2-7, with TRBD2 identical over 7 bases. Per germline, CDR1 SGHDN and CDR2 FVKESK. J lost 0 bases, V lost 3 bases, and 11 bases had no gene match. CDR3 length equals 17 residues. The CDR3 coding sequence is TGTGCCAGCAGCCAGGTGGGGTGGGGACTAACCTCCTACGAGCAGTACTTC. It encodes CASSQVGWGLTSYEQYF.

This chain uses TRBV5-4 with TRBJ2-1, with 9 bases matching TRBD1. The CDR3 spans 19 residues. The V and J ends lost 3 bases and 8 bases, in that order; junction bases with no gene match: 21. Germline values: CDR1 SGHNT, CDR2 YYREEE (reference sequence). The CDR3 nucleotides read TGTGCCAGCAGCTCCCCATGGGGACAGGGAGTCGGTTTCCGGGATGAGCAGTTCTTC. This translates into CASSSPWGQGVGFRDEQFF.

The rearrangement joins TRBV19 to TRBJ1-2; 9 nucleotides align to TRBD1. V lost 4 bases to trimming and J lost 4 bases; unmatched junction nucleotides: 4. Germline V gene lookup returns CDR1 LNHDA and CDR2 SQIVND (reference sequence). The CDR3 has 14 amino acids. Written as DNA, the CDR3 is TGTGCCAGTAGTAACGGGGACAGGGTCTATGGCTACACCTTC. Amino acids: CASSNGDRVYGYTF.

The V call is TRBV11-2, the J call TRBJ2-1, with 7 bases lining up with TRBD2. With V trimmed by 5 bases and J by 8 bases, 12 bases remained unmatched. From germline, CDR1 is SGHAT and CDR2 FQNNGV. CDR3 length: 15 residues. For the CDR3, the DNA is TGTGCCAGCAGCCCCTGGGGAGGGGAAGTATATGAGCAGTTCTTC. This codes for CASSPWGGEVYEQFF.

The table lists this clone with a few counts. This rearrangement joins TRBV4-3 to TRBJ1-3; TRBD1 might be the D (6 bases). V shed 1 base and J shed 8 bases, with 21 bases lying between them. The germline gives CDR1 LGHNA, CDR2 YSLEER. This CDR3 has 17 amino acids. CDR3 bases: TGCGCCAGCAGCCAAGTAATCAGGGGTGCTCACGGCGACACCATATATTTT. Translation gives CASSQVIRGAHGDTIYF.

V gene TRBV5-4 combines with J gene TRBJ2-3, with 9 nucleotides matching TRBD1. The V gene end was trimmed by 2 bases and the J gene end by 0 bases; junction bases not matched to a gene: 1. The CDR3 is made up of 15 amino acids. Germline CDR1 reads SGHNT; CDR2 reads YYREEE (reference sequence). CDR3 amino acids: CASSLQGASTDTQYF. The CDR3 DNA is TGTGCCAGCAGCTTACAGGGGGCAAGCACAGATACGCAGTATTTT. Complete variable domain (other parts from reference TRBV5-4 and TRBJ2-3): ETGVTQSPTHLIKTRGQQVTLRCSSQSGHNTVSWYQQALGQGPQFIFQYYREEENGRGNFPPRFSGLQFPNYSSELNVNALELDDSALYLCASSLQGASTDTQYFGPGTRLTVL.

This clone has only one observation. The chain uses TRBV2 and TRBJ2-1; 13 bases line up with TRBD2. V gave up 9 bases and J gave up 0 bases; unmatched junction bases: 5. CDR3 length: 16 residues. Germline V gene sequence: CDR1 SNHLY, CDR2 FYNNEI. CDR3 loop: CARRTSGSSSYNEQFF. The CDR3 DNA sequence: TGTGCCAGGAGGACTAGCGGGAGTAGCTCCTACAATGAGCAGTTCTTC.

V is TRBV6-1 and J is TRBJ2-6; perhaps TRBD2 as D (5 bases). The CDR3 extends over 18 amino acids. Germline V CDR1 and CDR2: MNHNS, SASEGT. The germline V and J ends were trimmed by 2 bases and 12 bases, with 26 bases remaining between them. The CDR3 nucleotides are TGTGCCAGCAGTGAACCCCTCGAATCGCCGGGGTCCCTGGGCGTCCTGACTTTC. Translated, it gives CASSEPLESPGSLGVLTF.

The V and J genes are TRBV6-6 and TRBJ2-1; no firm D call. This CDR3 comprises 15 residues. Germline values: CDR1 MNHNY, CDR2 SVGAGI (reference sequence). V was cut by 2 bases and J by 4 bases, with 12 bases left in between. CDR3 nucleotides: TGTGCCAGCAGTTACGGAAGTGGGCAGTACAATGAGCAGTTCTTC. Its protein product is CASSYGSGQYNEQFF.

This rearrangement joins TRBV2 to TRBJ2-7; D unclear. Trimming cost V 6 bases and J 3 bases, with 24 bases left between them. The CDR3 has 17 amino acids. Looked up from germline, CDR1 is SNHLY and CDR2 is FYNNEI. As DNA, the CDR3 is TGTGCCAGCAGGCCCCCCTTACTAACCATGGTGGACTACGAGCAGTACTTC. This encodes CASRPPLLTMVDYEQYF.

This clone was detected a few times. The chain employs TRBV4-3 and TRBJ2-5; TRBD2 matches 7 bases. Trimming cost V 0 bases and J 4 bases; bases outside gene matches: 8. Germline assignment: CDR1 LGHNA and CDR2 YSLEER. The CDR3 spans 16 residues. CDR3 region: CASSQDSSGEGETQYF. The CDR3 nucleotides are TGCGCCAGCAGCCAAGATAGCAGCGGGGAAGGAGAGACCCAGTACTTC.

The chain is built from TRBV5-4 and TRBJ2-6; D perhaps matches TRBD2 (5 bases). Germline-derived CDR1 and CDR2 are SGHNT and YYREEE (reference sequence). The CDR3 sequence is 16 residues long. V dropped 0 bases and J dropped 4 bases, with 11 bases sitting between them. The CDR3: CASSLGGGPGANVLTF. For the CDR3, the DNA is TGTGCCAGCAGCTTGGGCGGAGGTCCGGGGGCCAACGTCCTGACTTTC. The variable domain in full, with the rest retrieved from reference TRBV5-4 and TRBJ2-6, is ETGVTQSPTHLIKTRGQQVTLRCSSQSGHNTVSWYQQALGQGPQFIFQYYREEENGRGNFPPRFSGLQFPNYSSELNVNALELDDSALYLCASSLGGGPGANVLTFGAGSRLTVL.

This clone was picked up a small number of times. The chain is built from TRBV9 and TRBJ2-7; D is unclear. This CDR3 is 11 amino acids long. V dropped 3 bases and J dropped 4 bases, with 5 bases sitting between them. Per germline, CDR1 SGDLS and CDR2 YYNGEE. CDR3 loop: CASSAQYEQYF. CDR3 in DNA: TGTGCCAGCAGCGCCCAGTACGAGCAGTACTTC.

This chain uses TRBV7-2 with TRBJ2-7, with 7 bases matching TRBD2. The trim removed 0 bases at V and 7 bases at J, leaving 6 bases unmatched. The CDR3 is 14 residues long. Germline lookup yields CDR1 SGHTA and CDR2 FQGNSA. CDR3 in amino acids: CASSLAPHGREQYF. In nucleotides, the CDR3 is TGTGCCAGCAGCTTAGCACCCCACGGGAGGGAGCAGTACTTC.

The rearrangement joins TRBV6-6 to TRBJ2-7; D perhaps matches TRBD1 (6 bases). Trimming took 5 bases from V and 4 from J, leaving 18 bases between them. CDR1 and CDR2 (germline): MNHNY, SVGAGI (reference sequence). The CDR3 has 15 residues. The CDR3 here is CASSPSHRVRYEQYF. CDR3 nucleotide sequence: TGTGCCAGCAGTCCCTCCCACAGGGTGAGGTACGAGCAGTACTTC.

V gene TRBV7-9 combines with J gene TRBJ2-1; D is possibly TRBD2 (6 bases). Between the trimmed V and J ends, which lost 0 bases and 3 bases, there was a span of 9 bases. This CDR3 has 15 residues. The germline V gene encodes CDR1 SEHNR and CDR2 FQNEAQ (reference sequence). The DNA of the CDR3 is TGTGCCAGCAGCTTAGCGACGGGAGTCTACAATGAGCAGTTCTTC. It translates to CASSLATGVYNEQFF.

The rearrangement joins TRBV10-3 to TRBJ1-1, with 9 bases fitting TRBD1. With V trimmed by 6 bases and J by 1 base, 3 bases remained unmatched. Germline loops: CDR1 ENHRY, CDR2 SYGVKD. This CDR3 comprises 14 residues. The CDR3 sequence: CAIREQGANTEAFF. The CDR3 DNA follows: TGTGCCATCAGGGAACAGGGGGCGAACACTGAAGCTTTCTTT.

V and J are TRBV14 and TRBJ2-7; 8 nucleotides line up with TRBD1. This CDR3 has 15 amino acids. Germline V lookup: CDR1 SGHDN, CDR2 FVKESK. V trimming: 1 base; J trimming: 0 bases; junction bases outside the gene matches: 2. CDR3 bases: TGTGCCAGCAGCCAAGTGGGACAGGCCTCCTACGAGCAGTACTTC. Protein product: CASSQVGQASYEQYF.

The chain recombines TRBV19 with TRBJ2-7; 8 bases match TRBD1. The CDR3 loop spans 14 amino acids. CDR1 and CDR2 from the germline V gene are LNHDA and SQIVND (reference sequence). V lost 9 bases to trimming and J lost 3 bases; unmatched junction nucleotides: 10. This CDR3 is CASREQGALYEQYF. The CDR3 bases are TGTGCCAGCCGGGAGCAGGGGGCCCTCTACGAGCAGTACTTC.

This clone occurred once. The CDR3, as DNA: TGCGCCAGCAGCCAAGATACGAGGACAGAAGACGGGGAGCAGTACTTC. Its translation: CASSQDTRTEDGEQYF. The chain carries TRBV4-3 and TRBJ2-7, with TRBD1 as a possible D gene (6 bases). The CDR3 is 16 residues long. Trimming took 0 bases from V and 7 from J, leaving 19 bases between them. Germline CDR1 reads LGHNA; CDR2 reads YSLEER.

V usage is TRBV7-2 and J usage is TRBJ1-3; 8 bases line up with TRBD1. With 8 bases clipped from V and 2 bases from J, the junction kept 11 bases outside the gene matches. CDR3 length: 16 amino acids. CDR1 is SGHTA, CDR2 FQGNSA, per germline. CDR3 DNA: TGTGCCAGCTCCAATTCCCCGACAGGGGCTGGAAACACCATATATTTT. Translating it yields CASSNSPTGAGNTIYF. The full variable domain, in which reference TRBV7-2 and TRBJ1-3 provide the parts outside the CDR3, is GAGVSQSPSNKVTEKGKDVELRCDPISGHTALYWYRQSLGQGLEFLIYFQGNSAPDKSGLPSDRFSAERTGGSVSTLTIQRTQQEDSAVYLCASSNSPTGAGNTIYFGEGSWLTVV.

The chain carries TRBV27 and TRBJ2-7; 9 positions match TRBD1. Unmatched junction bases numbered 6, after V lost 4 bases and J lost 2 bases. Germline V CDR1 and CDR2: MNHEY, SMNVEV (reference sequence). This CDR3 contains 15 residues. The CDR3 DNA is TGTGCCAGCAGTTCCGACAGGGGGGCAACCTACGAGCAGTACTTC. Residues: CASSSDRGATYEQYF.

The chain links TRBV5-1 to TRBJ2-6; 7 bases are a match to TRBD2. The CDR3 is made up of 15 amino acids. CDR1 is SGHRS and CDR2 is YFSETQ in the germline V gene. The V gene end was trimmed by 5 bases and the J gene end by 3 bases; junction bases not matched to a gene: 5. CDR3 region: CASRGEGSGANVLTF. The CDR3 nucleotides read TGCGCCAGCAGGGGGGAGGGGAGTGGGGCCAACGTCCTGACTTTC.

The chain joins TRBV5-1 to TRBJ2-1, with D perhaps matching TRBD1 (5 bases). CDR1 and CDR2 (germline): SGHRS, YFSETQ. This CDR3 is 16 amino acids long. Trimming removed 0 bases from V and 6 bases from J, with 16 bases in between. CDR3 amino acids: CASSLAVAGIGNEQFF. In DNA, the CDR3 is TGCGCCAGCAGCTTGGCCGTAGCAGGGATCGGCAATGAGCAGTTCTTC.